This section outlines one T cell receptor beta chain sequence together with its context. The CDR3 contains 15 residues. CDR1 is MNHNY and CDR2 is SVGAGI in the germline V gene (reference sequence). V was shortened by 1 base and J by 4 bases, with 12 bases between the two germline ends. In the original analysis: Estimated nucleated cell counts came from reference gene primer amplification. Profiling relied on immunoSEQ multiplex PCR, and the TCRdb table lists in-frame clones only, not all of them. D and trimming were read from the DNA, whereas the V and J calls and clone size are those reported in that table. The sample records hundreds of thousands of clones, 88% being singletons. During active infection, Seattle patients enrolled and were then monitored through disease. This sample was included in a study of blood T cell repertoires in COVID-19. Study details: COVID-19 samples collected from the United States, Italy and Spain covered acute and convalescent phases. Sample material is recorded as cDNA or gDNA derived from T cells, B-cell-depleted T cells, or PBMCs.

Sequenced material: peripheral blood. The V call is TRBV6-6, the J call TRBJ2-3; tentatively, D is TRBD1 (7 bases). This TCR was recovered from a woman aged 25 to 39 with COVID-19, enrolled during active disease. CDR3 sequence: CASSYWAGGPDTQYF. Here the CDR3 DNA reads TGTGCCAGCAGTTACTGGGCAGGGGGGCCAGATACGCAGTATTTT.